A selection of T cell receptor beta chains follows, all from one sample in a study of blood T cell repertoires in COVID-19. TCRdb's table, derived via immunoSEQ multiplex PCR, lists solely in-frame clones and lacks some. The table records fewer than 200,000 clones, 75% to 80% of them present only once. The sample taken for sequencing was peripheral blood. These receptors were taken from a woman between 70 and 85 years old with acute or convalescent COVID-19. Both conserved end residues are part of each CDR3. The D gene is left open where the match is weak. A clone size is listed for some rows: how often the clone was seen (once, few, many), or a class if it is expanded.

size	D	V	J	CDR3	DNA
once	-	TRBV5-4	TRBJ2-6	CASSLGLGFAGANVLTF	TGTGCCAGCAGCTTGGGACTAGGATTTGCTGGGGCCAACGTCCTGACTTTC
-	TRBD1	TRBV6-5	TRBJ1-6	CASSYAKGADNSPLHF	TGTGCCAGCAGTTACGCTAAGGGGGCCGATAATTCACCCCTCCACTTT
-	TRBD2	TRBV5-1	TRBJ2-7	CASSWTSNEQYF	TGCGCCAGCAGCTGGACTAGTAACGAGCAGTACTTC
-	TRBD1	TRBV27	TRBJ1-5	CASRSDRGSQPQHF	TGTGCCAGCAGGTCCGACAGGGGTAGTCAGCCCCAGCATTTT
-	-	TRBV27	TRBJ1-4	CASSSRNEKLFF	TGTGCCAGCAGTTCTCGGAATGAAAAACTGTTTTTT
-	TRBD1	TRBV7-8	TRBJ2-5	CATGRTGQRETQYF	TGTGCCACCGGGCGAACGGGACAGAGGGAGACCCAGTACTTC
-	TRBD1	TRBV15	TRBJ1-2	CATSTGQEIYGYTF	TGTGCCACCAGCACAGGACAGGAGATCTATGGCTACACCTTC
-	-	TRBV12-3/TRBV12-4	TRBJ1-2	CASSREGNGYTF	TGTGCCAGCAGTCGGGAGGGTAATGGCTACACCTTC
-	TRBD2	TRBV2	TRBJ2-5	CASKLAGETQYF	TGTGCCAGCAAGCTAGCGGGAGAGACCCAGTACTTC
-	-	TRBV5-1	TRBJ1-1	CASRLAMGGNTEAFF	TGCGCCAGCAGGTTGGCCATGGGGGGGAACACTGAAGCTTTCTTT
-	TRBD1	TRBV29-1	TRBJ1-2	CSGSTGDANYGYTF	TGCAGCGGCTCTACAGGGGACGCTAACTATGGCTACACCTTC
-	TRBD1	TRBV5-6	TRBJ1-2	CASRGPIQGNQGYTF	TGTGCCAGCAGGGGGCCCATACAGGGGAACCAAGGCTACACCTTC
-	-	TRBV3-1/TRBV3-2	TRBJ2-1	CASSTVSSYNEQFF	TGTGCCAGCAGCACGGTTAGCTCCTACAATGAGCAGTTCTTC
once	-	TRBV10-2	TRBJ2-2	CASSLQNTGELFF	TGCGCCAGCAGTTTACAGAACACCGGGGAGCTGTTTTTT
-	-	TRBV29-1	TRBJ2-7	CSVGQSYEQYF	TGCAGCGTGGGACAATCCTACGAGCAGTACTTC
-	-	TRBV5-1	TRBJ1-4	CASSGDNNEKLFF	TGCGCCAGCAGCGGGGACAATAATGAAAAACTGTTTTTT
-	TRBD1	TRBV5-1	TRBJ2-2	CASSFRTGNTGELFF	TGCGCCAGCAGCTTCAGGACAGGGAACACCGGGGAGCTGTTTTTT
-	-	TRBV5-1	TRBJ2-2	CASSMGLLPYAGELFF	TGCGCCAGCAGCATGGGACTTCTTCCCTACGCCGGGGAGCTGTTTTTT
-	TRBD2	TRBV7-3	TRBJ2-2	CASSLLAGGSHTGELFF	TGTGCCAGCAGTCTACTAGCGGGAGGTTCCCACACCGGGGAGCTGTTTTTT
-	TRBD1	TRBV6-1	TRBJ2-2	CASSEGTGGTGELFF	TGTGCCAGCAGTGAAGGAACAGGGGGAACCGGGGAGCTGTTTTTT
once	-	TRBV2	TRBJ1-5	CASSEVKGIVQPQHF	TGTGCCAGCAGTGAAGTGAAGGGGATAGTGCAGCCCCAGCATTTT